This T cell receptor (beta chain) came from a study of spatial heterogeneity in lung cancer. Study in general: Any follow-up PBMC samples that were available went on to be sequenced, and the median time to follow-up was two to three years after resection.

Time point reported: blood at routine non-recurrence follow-up after resection. This clonotype was counted many times. Germline V lookup: CDR1 SGHNT, CDR2 YYREEE (reference sequence). This CDR3 contains 13 residues. V was shortened by 5 bases and J by 2 bases, with 5 bases between the two germline ends. One entry per CDR3 protein results from TCRdb running MiXCR on the 5' RACE reads. The sample has 18,000 or so distinct CDR3 sequences; about 10% are singletons. This sequence originates from a male donor with early-stage non-small cell lung cancer. V usage is TRBV5-4 and J usage is TRBJ2-6; D remains unclear. This specimen was PBMCs, taken at follow-up. CDR3 nucleotides: TGTGCCAGCAGACCGACTGGGGCCAACGTCCTGACTTTC. This sequence encodes CASRPTGANVLTF. The entire variable domain, with the rest obtained from reference TRBV5-4 and TRBJ2-6, is as follows: ETGVTQSPTHLIKTRGQQVTLRCSSQSGHNTVSWYQQALGQGPQFIFQYYREEENGRGNFPPRFSGLQFPNYSSELNVNALELDDSALYLCASRPTGANVLTFGAGSRLTVL.